The entry below gives a single T cell receptor beta chain sequence along with its context. Its antigen is still unknown. Base qualities are not recorded, but no much larger clone differs from it by a single base. The sample belongs to a study of technical replicates of blood from four donors (dated by TCRdb to the late 2010s). The library relied on the immunoSEQ multiplex PCR assay. Here the immuneACCESS table is served through TCRdb, limited to in-frame sequences with V and J called. Missing clones are a known gap in these copies; in checked studies unresolved V genes cover under half, and the rest lacks a known reason. Here the sample has about 100,000 clones; 90% to 97% occur a single time. In total, the top ten clones hold 0.22% of the sample. Spanning cysteine to phenylalanine, the CDR3 consists of 16 amino acids. The read is trimmed to its CDR3 DNA, 48 bases read in frame from base 1.

Source material: T cells isolated from PBMCs. The sequence was obtained from a human donor in good health. The V and J genes are TRBV12-2 and TRBJ2-7; no DNA check was done on the table's D call, TRBD1. TRBV12-2 is listed as a pseudogene. In nucleotides, the sequence is TGTGCAAGTCGCCTCAATGGGGCCCCATTTTCCTACGAGCAGTACTTC. Its amino acids are CASRLNGAPFSYEQYF.